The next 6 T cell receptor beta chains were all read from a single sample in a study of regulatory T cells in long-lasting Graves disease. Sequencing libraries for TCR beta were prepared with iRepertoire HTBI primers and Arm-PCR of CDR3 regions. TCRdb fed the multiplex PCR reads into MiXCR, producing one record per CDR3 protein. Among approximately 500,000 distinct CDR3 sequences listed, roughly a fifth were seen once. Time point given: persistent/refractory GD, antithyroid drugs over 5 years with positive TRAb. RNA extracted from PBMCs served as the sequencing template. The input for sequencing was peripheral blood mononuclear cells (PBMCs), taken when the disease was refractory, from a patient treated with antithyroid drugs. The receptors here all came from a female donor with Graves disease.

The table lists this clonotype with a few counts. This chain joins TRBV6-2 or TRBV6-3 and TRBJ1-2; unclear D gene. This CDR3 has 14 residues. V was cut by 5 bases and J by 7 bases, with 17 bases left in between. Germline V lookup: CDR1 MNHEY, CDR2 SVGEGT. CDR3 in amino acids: CASSVPSDLGGYTF. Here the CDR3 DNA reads TGTGCCAGCAGTGTCCCTTCGGATCTCGGTGGCTACACCTTC.

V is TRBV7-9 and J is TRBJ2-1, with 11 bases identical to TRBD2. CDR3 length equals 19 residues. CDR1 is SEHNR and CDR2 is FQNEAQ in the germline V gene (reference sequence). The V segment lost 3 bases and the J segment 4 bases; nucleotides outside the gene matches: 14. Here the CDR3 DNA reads TGTGCCAGCAGCTTTACTAGCGGGAGTGGGGGCTTCGGTTACAATGAGCAGTTCTTC. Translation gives CASSFTSGSGGFGYNEQFF.

The CDR3 nucleotides are TGTGCCAGCAGCCCGAGACAGAATTATAATTCACCCCTCCACTTT. Amino acids: CASSPRQNYNSPLHF. The chain is built from TRBV9 and TRBJ1-6; weak D call: TRBD1 (5 bases). The V gene's germline CDR1 is SGDLS and CDR2 YYNGEE. The CDR3 is 15 residues long. V shed 4 bases and J shed 4 bases, with 12 bases lying between them.

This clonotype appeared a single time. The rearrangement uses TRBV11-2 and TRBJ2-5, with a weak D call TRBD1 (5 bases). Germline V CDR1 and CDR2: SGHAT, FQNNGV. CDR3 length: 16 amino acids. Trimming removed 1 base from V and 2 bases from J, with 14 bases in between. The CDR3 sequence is CASSLGQLLNQETQYF. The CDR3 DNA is TGTGCCAGCAGCTTAGGACAGCTTCTCAATCAAGAGACCCAGTACTTC.

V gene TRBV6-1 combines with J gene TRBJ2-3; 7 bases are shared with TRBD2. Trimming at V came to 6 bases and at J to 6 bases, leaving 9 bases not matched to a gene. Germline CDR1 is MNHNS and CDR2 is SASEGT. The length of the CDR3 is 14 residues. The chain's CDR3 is CASSPLGGSDTQYF. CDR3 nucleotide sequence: TGTGCCAGCAGCCCGCTGGGGGGGTCGGATACGCAGTATTTT.

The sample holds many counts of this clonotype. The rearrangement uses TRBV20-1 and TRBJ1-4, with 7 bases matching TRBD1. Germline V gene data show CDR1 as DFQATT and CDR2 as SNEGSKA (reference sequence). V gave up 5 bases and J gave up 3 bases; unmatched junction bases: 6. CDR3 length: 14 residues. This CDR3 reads CSAPKTGPNEKLFF. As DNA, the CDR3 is TGCAGTGCTCCCAAGACAGGGCCTAATGAAAAACTGTTTTTT.